A selection of T cell receptor beta chains follows, all from one sample in a study of identical twins. TCRdb re-called the 5' RACE reads through MiXCR, storing one row per CDR3 protein. Among 750,000 to 950,000 distinct CDR3 sequences listed, more than 9% were seen once. This sample also belongs to another study, concerning yellow fever vaccine responses in identical twins.

Sequences were obtained from PBMCs. These receptors came from a woman between 18 and 29 years old in good health. The CDR3 runs from the conserved cysteine through the conserved F or W. A D gene is named only where the DNA matches it firmly. Clone size is given for some rows only: seen once, a few or many times, or a class if the clone is expanded.

v_call: TRBV12-3/TRBV12-4; d_call: TRBD2; clone_size: NA; j_call: TRBJ2-1; cdr3_nt: TGTGCCAGCAGTTTTCAAGCGGGAGGCAATGAGCAGTTCTTC; cdr3_aa: CASSFQAGGNEQFF
v_call: TRBV12-3/TRBV12-4; d_call: NA; clone_size: few; j_call: TRBJ2-3; cdr3_nt: TGTGCCAGCAGCCTGGTGCAGGGGACGCAGTATTTT; cdr3_aa: CASSLVQGTQYF
v_call: TRBV6-2/TRBV6-3; d_call: NA; clone_size: few; j_call: TRBJ2-5; cdr3_nt: TGTGCCAGCAGGGACTACCCGCCAGAGACCCAGTACTTC; cdr3_aa: CASRDYPPETQYF
v_call: TRBV29-1; d_call: TRBD1; clone_size: many; j_call: TRBJ2-3; cdr3_nt: TGCAGCGTTGTAGGGGGCCTCACAGATACGCAGTATTTT; cdr3_aa: CSVVGGLTDTQYF
v_call: TRBV7-9; d_call: NA; clone_size: many; j_call: TRBJ1-1; cdr3_nt: TGTGCCAGCAGCTCCCAGGGAGGGGGACTAGCCTCACCGAACACTGAAGCTTTCTTT; cdr3_aa: CASSSQGGGLASPNTEAFF
v_call: TRBV6-2/TRBV6-3; d_call: NA; clone_size: many; j_call: TRBJ2-7; cdr3_nt: TGTGCCAGCAGCGGGACCAGCTACGAGCAGTACTTC; cdr3_aa: CASSGTSYEQYF
v_call: TRBV7-9; d_call: TRBD2; clone_size: NA; j_call: TRBJ2-5; cdr3_nt: TGTGCCAGCAGCTTAGCCGGAATCGGGGGGGCCCAAACCCAGTACTTC; cdr3_aa: CASSLAGIGGAQTQYF
v_call: TRBV5-1; d_call: NA; clone_size: NA; j_call: TRBJ2-7; cdr3_nt: TGCGCCAGCAGCCCCCTACGTCGGGACCTCTACGAGCAGTACTTC; cdr3_aa: CASSPLRRDLYEQYF
v_call: TRBV20-1; d_call: TRBD2; clone_size: NA; j_call: TRBJ2-1; cdr3_nt: TGCAGTGCTCTCGTTTTAGCGGGGATCTTTGAGCAGTTCTTC; cdr3_aa: CSALVLAGIFEQFF
v_call: TRBV3-1; d_call: NA; clone_size: NA; j_call: TRBJ2-2; cdr3_nt: TGTGCCAGCAGCCAAGGAGAGCTCACCGGGGAGCTGTTTTTT; cdr3_aa: CASSQGELTGELFF
v_call: TRBV14; d_call: TRBD2; clone_size: few; j_call: TRBJ2-1; cdr3_nt: TGTGCCAGCAGCCAAATTAGAGCGGGGGCTGACAATGAGCAGTTCTTC; cdr3_aa: CASSQIRAGADNEQFF
v_call: TRBV28; d_call: TRBD1; clone_size: few; j_call: TRBJ2-3; cdr3_nt: TGTGCCAGCAGGGCCCGCGACAGGGTGAGCCCAGATACGCAGTATTTT; cdr3_aa: CASRARDRVSPDTQYF
v_call: TRBV20-1; d_call: NA; clone_size: few; j_call: TRBJ2-1; cdr3_nt: TGCAGTGCTTTGGACTGGCACAATGAGCAGTTCTTC; cdr3_aa: CSALDWHNEQFF
v_call: TRBV6-2/TRBV6-3; d_call: TRBD2; clone_size: NA; j_call: TRBJ2-7; cdr3_nt: TGTGCTTCCGGGACTAGCGGGAGGGCATCACCCTACGAGCAGTACTTC; cdr3_aa: CASGTSGRASPYEQYF
v_call: TRBV19; d_call: TRBD1; clone_size: NA; j_call: TRBJ1-5; cdr3_nt: TGTGCCAGTAGTAGGAAGGGACAGAGTAATCAGCCCCAGCATTTT; cdr3_aa: CASSRKGQSNQPQHF
v_call: TRBV24-1; d_call: TRBD2; clone_size: NA; j_call: TRBJ2-2; cdr3_nt: TGTGCCACCAGTCCCACTAGCGGGGGGCTCCTGAGTACCGGGGAGCTGTTTTTT; cdr3_aa: CATSPTSGGLLSTGELFF
v_call: TRBV10-3; d_call: TRBD1; clone_size: NA; j_call: TRBJ2-1; cdr3_nt: TGTGCCATCACTTCAATGGACAGGGGGCAAAATGAGCAGTTCTTC; cdr3_aa: CAITSMDRGQNEQFF
v_call: TRBV7-8; d_call: NA; clone_size: few; j_call: TRBJ2-4; cdr3_nt: TGTGCCAGCAGCCTCCATGAGCGAGCACTACGCCTAGCCAAAAACATTCAGTACTTC; cdr3_aa: CASSLHERALRLAKNIQYF
v_call: TRBV12-3/TRBV12-4; d_call: NA; clone_size: NA; j_call: TRBJ2-2; cdr3_nt: TGTGCCAGCAGCCTTAGGTTCAGGGGCGCGAACACCGGGGAGCTGTTTTTT; cdr3_aa: CASSLRFRGANTGELFF
v_call: TRBV12-3/TRBV12-4; d_call: NA; clone_size: many; j_call: TRBJ2-2; cdr3_nt: TGTGCCAGCAGTTTAGGGGGCGCGGGCACCGGGGAGCTGTTTTTT; cdr3_aa: CASSLGGAGTGELFF
v_call: TRBV28; d_call: NA; clone_size: few; j_call: TRBJ1-2; cdr3_nt: TGTGCCAGCAGTTTACGCCGACAGCTTACGGGGGACTATGGCTACACCTTC; cdr3_aa: CASSLRRQLTGDYGYTF
v_call: TRBV14; d_call: NA; clone_size: NA; j_call: TRBJ2-1; cdr3_nt: TGTGCCAGCAGCCTCGTCGCAGGGATCTACAATGAGCAGTTCTTC; cdr3_aa: CASSLVAGIYNEQFF
v_call: TRBV6-1; d_call: TRBD1; clone_size: few; j_call: TRBJ1-1; cdr3_nt: TGTGCCAGCACTGACACAGGGGGCTTGAACACTGAAGCTTTCTTT; cdr3_aa: CASTDTGGLNTEAFF
v_call: TRBV19; d_call: NA; clone_size: few; j_call: TRBJ2-1; cdr3_nt: TGTGCCAGTAGTCCCCGTCCGGGCCGGACGACCGAAAGTGAGCAGTTCTTC; cdr3_aa: CASSPRPGRTTESEQFF
v_call: TRBV29-1; d_call: TRBD1; clone_size: NA; j_call: TRBJ1-2; cdr3_nt: TGCAGCGTTGGTCCGGGACAGGGAGTCTATGGCTACACCTTC; cdr3_aa: CSVGPGQGVYGYTF
v_call: TRBV29-1; d_call: NA; clone_size: few; j_call: TRBJ2-1; cdr3_nt: TGCAGCGTTGAAGGGGTTCGCCAGCTCGTCAATGAGCAGTTCTTC; cdr3_aa: CSVEGVRQLVNEQFF
v_call: TRBV2; d_call: TRBD2; clone_size: NA; j_call: TRBJ2-5; cdr3_nt: TGTGCCAGCAGTGAAGGACTAGCGGGGGGGATGTACCAAGAGACCCAGTACTTC; cdr3_aa: CASSEGLAGGMYQETQYF